Included here is one TCR beta chain sequence, with context. Germline V lookup: CDR1 SGHTA, CDR2 FQGNSA. CDR3 length: 12 residues. The V segment lost 5 bases and the J segment 7 bases; nucleotides outside the gene matches: 5. The record originates from a study of T cell changes during pregnancy in multiple sclerosis. The data were produced by immunoSEQ multiplex PCR, yet TCRdb's version contains in-frame clones alone and is incomplete. The sample lists around 61,000 clones, about 93% seen once, with less than 1.5% in the top ten. This TCR was sampled from a female donor in good health, enrolled as a control in a pregnancy study. The sample here was peripheral blood, taken in the third trimester of pregnancy. The J gene is TRBJ2-7, the V gene TRBV7-2, with 7 bases matching TRBD1. The CDR3 loop reads CASSPGQWEQYF. CDR3 bases: TGTGCCAGCAGCCCGGGACAGTGGGAGCAGTACTTC.